This TCR beta chain is drawn from a study of neoadjuvant anti-PD-1 for oral cavity cancer. Study-wide findings and caveats: PBMC Gini-index clonality exceeded responders' in non-responders post-nivolumab.

Noted time point: after neoadjuvant nivolumab, at surgical resection. Here immunoSEQ multiplex PCR was the method, and the copy in TCRdb shows in-frame clones only, minus some. The data show roughly 14,000 clones, around 66% seen once. Concerning this clone itself: Its antigen is unidentified.

The CDR3 is 15 amino acids. Trimming cost V 6 bases and J 2 bases, with 14 bases left between them. CDR1 and CDR2 from the germline V gene are LNHDA and SQIVND (reference sequence). This specimen was PBMCs, taken after nivolumab (anti-PD-1) treatment. The TCR sequence derives from a person between 40 and 80 years old with oral cavity squamous cell carcinoma. The V gene is TRBV19, the J gene TRBJ1-5; D is perhaps TRBD1 (6 bases). The CDR3 sequence is CASREQGRGNQPQHF. The DNA for the CDR3 is TGTGCCAGTAGAGAACAGGGCCGGGGCAATCAGCCCCAGCATTTT.